Sequencing of this T cell receptor (beta chain) was carried out in a study of blood T cell repertoires in COVID-19. Study-level background: The United States, Italy and Spain were the sources of the acute and convalescent COVID-19 samples. T cells, B-cell-depleted T cells, or PBMCs provided the cDNA or gDNA that served as material.

Under the authors' procedure: Amplifying reference gene primers gave estimates of nucleated cell counts. The repertoire was sequenced with immunoSEQ multiplex PCR; TCRdb's copy has only in-frame clones and lacks some. D and trimming were read from the DNA, whereas the V and J calls and clone size are those reported in that table. The data contain about 51,000 clones, around 93% of them singletons. Looked up from germline, CDR1 is LGHDT and CDR2 is YNNKEL (reference sequence). This CDR3 has 13 residues. V was trimmed by 6 bases and J by 8 bases, leaving 11 bases between them. The sequenced sample consisted of peripheral blood. V usage is TRBV3-1 (or the pseudogene TRBV3-2) and J usage is TRBJ1-6; D unclear. The receptor was derived from a man in his fifties or sixties with acute or convalescent COVID-19. The CDR3 DNA reads TGTGCCAGCAGTCTTATTGGAGATTCACCCCTCCACTTT. This translates into CASSLIGDSPLHF.